The rows below give T cell receptor beta chains drawn from one sample of a study of CD8 T cells in Susac syndrome. TCRdb passed the immunoSEQ multiplex PCR reads through MiXCR, listing each CDR3 protein once. The sample lists tens of thousands of distinct CDR3 sequences, roughly 94% occurring once. Sequenced: CD4+ T cells from PBMCs. The receptors were sampled from a human donor with Susac syndrome. CDR3s include the opening cysteine and the closing phenylalanine or tryptophan. The D gene is left open where the match is weak. Size values are once, few and many counts, or a class for expanded clones, and some rows have none.

D gene: .; clone size: .; V gene: TRBV29-1; J gene: TRBJ1-2; CDR3 DNA: TGCAGCTTACAGGAAAACTATGGCTACACCTTC; CDR3 protein: CSLQENYGYTF
D gene: .; clone size: .; V gene: TRBV20-1; J gene: TRBJ2-5; CDR3 DNA: TGCAGTGCTAAGGTTACAGGTCCTCAAGAGACCCAGTACTTC; CDR3 protein: CSAKVTGPQETQYF
D gene: .; clone size: .; V gene: TRBV20-1; J gene: TRBJ2-4; CDR3 DNA: TGCAGTGCTAGAGGCTTACTAGCACACATTCAGTACTTC; CDR3 protein: CSARGLLAHIQYF
D gene: .; clone size: .; V gene: TRBV20-1; J gene: TRBJ1-5; CDR3 DNA: TGCAGTGCTAGAGATGTTCGAGGGGCAAATCAGCCCCAGCATTTT; CDR3 protein: CSARDVRGANQPQHF
D gene: .; clone size: .; V gene: TRBV5-1; J gene: TRBJ2-7; CDR3 DNA: TGCGCCAGCAGCTTGTACGGGGGACAGACCTACGAGCAGTACTTC; CDR3 protein: CASSLYGGQTYEQYF
D gene: .; clone size: .; V gene: TRBV7-2; J gene: TRBJ2-7; CDR3 DNA: TGTGCCAGCAGCCCCAGCAGTAGCGGTATCTACGAGCAGTACTTC; CDR3 protein: CASSPSSSGIYEQYF
D gene: .; clone size: once; V gene: TRBV20-1; J gene: TRBJ2-7; CDR3 DNA: TGCAGTGCTCCCGACGGAGCCACCTCCTACGAGCAGTACTTC; CDR3 protein: CSAPDGATSYEQYF
D gene: .; clone size: .; V gene: TRBV20-1; J gene: TRBJ2-5; CDR3 DNA: TGCAGTGCTACGGCCCTGGGGAAGACCCAGTACTTC; CDR3 protein: CSATALGKTQYF
D gene: .; clone size: .; V gene: TRBV30; J gene: TRBJ1-4; CDR3 DNA: TGTGCCCTACGCCGGCGAAATGAAAAACTGTTTTTT; CDR3 protein: CALRRRNEKLFF
D gene: .; clone size: .; V gene: TRBV11-1; J gene: TRBJ1-1; CDR3 DNA: TGTGCCAGCAGCTCCGGACATAGGCGGGACACTGAAGCTTTCTTT; CDR3 protein: CASSSGHRRDTEAFF
D gene: TRBD2; clone size: .; V gene: TRBV2; J gene: TRBJ2-7; CDR3 DNA: TGTGCCAGCAGATTTCTAACTAGCGGGGGCTACGAGCAGTACTTC; CDR3 protein: CASRFLTSGGYEQYF
D gene: .; clone size: .; V gene: TRBV3-1; J gene: TRBJ1-2; CDR3 DNA: TGTGCCAGCAGTTACCTAGGCAGGGACAACTATGGCTACACCTTC; CDR3 protein: CASSYLGRDNYGYTF
D gene: .; clone size: once; V gene: TRBV10-1; J gene: TRBJ2-7; CDR3 DNA: TGCGCCAGCAGTGACCAGGCCGAGCAGTACTTC; CDR3 protein: CASSDQAEQYF
D gene: .; clone size: .; V gene: TRBV20-1; J gene: TRBJ2-7; CDR3 DNA: TGCAGTGCTAGTTTAGGCAGGCTGAGGGCCTACGAGCAGTACTTC; CDR3 protein: CSASLGRLRAYEQYF
D gene: .; clone size: .; V gene: TRBV30; J gene: TRBJ1-3; CDR3 DNA: TGTGCCTGGAGTGGATCTGGAAACACCATATATTTT; CDR3 protein: CAWSGSGNTIYF
D gene: .; clone size: .; V gene: TRBV30; J gene: TRBJ1-3; CDR3 DNA: TGTGCCTGGACGTACAAGTACTTCCCTTTTCCCTCTGGAAACACCATATATTTT; CDR3 protein: CAWTYKYFPFPSGNTIYF
D gene: TRBD1; clone size: .; V gene: TRBV27; J gene: TRBJ2-5; CDR3 DNA: TGTGCCAGCAGTTCCCCCGGGACAGGGGGCGGCGTCGGGGAGACCCAGTACTTC; CDR3 protein: CASSSPGTGGGVGETQYF
D gene: .; clone size: .; V gene: TRBV29-1; J gene: TRBJ1-1; CDR3 DNA: TGCAGCGTGGGCACCGGCACTGAAGCTTTCTTT; CDR3 protein: CSVGTGTEAFF
D gene: .; clone size: once; V gene: TRBV6-2/TRBV6-3; J gene: TRBJ2-7; CDR3 DNA: TGTGCCAGCAGTTTGGGACGGAGCTACGAGCAGTACTTC; CDR3 protein: CASSLGRSYEQYF
D gene: .; clone size: .; V gene: TRBV15; J gene: TRBJ1-2; CDR3 DNA: TGTGCCACCACGACGGGCAGGGGTGGAAACTATGGCTACACCTTC; CDR3 protein: CATTTGRGGNYGYTF
D gene: .; clone size: .; V gene: TRBV7-2; J gene: TRBJ2-7; CDR3 DNA: TGTGCCAGCAGTCCTGACTACGAGCAGTACTTC; CDR3 protein: CASSPDYEQYF
D gene: .; clone size: .; V gene: TRBV20-1; J gene: TRBJ2-7; CDR3 DNA: TGCAGTGCTCCCCCGACGGGAAGTTACGAGCAGTACTTC; CDR3 protein: CSAPPTGSYEQYF
D gene: TRBD2; clone size: .; V gene: TRBV20-1; J gene: TRBJ2-3; CDR3 DNA: TGCAGTGCGACCGGGACTAGCGGGGATTTAGATACGCAGTATTTT; CDR3 protein: CSATGTSGDLDTQYF
D gene: .; clone size: .; V gene: TRBV3-1; J gene: TRBJ2-5; CDR3 DNA: TGTGCCAGCAGCCAAGAGGAACTAGAACAGTACTTC; CDR3 protein: CASSQEELEQYF
D gene: .; clone size: .; V gene: TRBV24-1; J gene: TRBJ2-7; CDR3 DNA: TGTGCCACCAGTGATTTCCAGGAACATTCCCACCTTTCCTACGAGCAGTACTTC; CDR3 protein: CATSDFQEHSHLSYEQYF
D gene: TRBD1; clone size: .; V gene: TRBV7-9; J gene: TRBJ2-3; CDR3 DNA: TGTGCCAGCAGGACAGGGCGCACAGATACGCAGTATTTT; CDR3 protein: CASRTGRTDTQYF
D gene: TRBD2; clone size: .; V gene: TRBV19; J gene: TRBJ2-7; CDR3 DNA: TGTGCCAGTAGTATTGGGCCAGCGGGGGCCTACGAGCAGTACTTC; CDR3 protein: CASSIGPAGAYEQYF
D gene: .; clone size: .; V gene: TRBV7-3; J gene: TRBJ2-5; CDR3 DNA: TGTGCCAGCAGCTTAGGCAGTACCGAGACCCAGTACTTC; CDR3 protein: CASSLGSTETQYF
D gene: .; clone size: .; V gene: TRBV30; J gene: TRBJ1-1; CDR3 DNA: TGTGCCTGGAGCCCCTCCGAAGCTAAAGCTTTCTTT; CDR3 protein: CAWSPSEAKAFF
D gene: .; clone size: .; V gene: TRBV18; J gene: TRBJ1-5; CDR3 DNA: TGTGCCAGCTCACCAGACAGAGCCCAGGGGCCCCAGCATTTT; CDR3 protein: CASSPDRAQGPQHF
D gene: TRBD2; clone size: once; V gene: TRBV4-3; J gene: TRBJ2-7; CDR3 DNA: TGCGCCAGCAGCCAAACAAGCGGGATCTACGAGCAGTACTTC; CDR3 protein: CASSQTSGIYEQYF
D gene: .; clone size: .; V gene: TRBV25-1; J gene: TRBJ2-2; CDR3 DNA: TGTGCCAGCACGGGCTGGGGGGAGCTGTTTTTT; CDR3 protein: CASTGWGELFF
D gene: .; clone size: .; V gene: TRBV11-2; J gene: TRBJ1-3; CDR3 DNA: TGTGCCAGCAGCTTCGGGGAGGAAAACACCATATATTTT; CDR3 protein: CASSFGEENTIYF
D gene: .; clone size: .; V gene: TRBV3-1; J gene: TRBJ2-1; CDR3 DNA: TGTGCCAGCAGCCAGGTGGACAGTGGTGAGCAGTTCTTC; CDR3 protein: CASSQVDSGEQFF
D gene: TRBD2; clone size: .; V gene: TRBV18; J gene: TRBJ2-1; CDR3 DNA: TGTGCCAGCTCACCGAGGACTAGCGACAATGAGCAGTTCTTC; CDR3 protein: CASSPRTSDNEQFF
D gene: .; clone size: .; V gene: TRBV19; J gene: TRBJ1-2; CDR3 DNA: TGTGCCAGTAGTACTCTAGGACAGTCATACTATGGCTACACCTTC; CDR3 protein: CASSTLGQSYYGYTF
D gene: .; clone size: .; V gene: TRBV18; J gene: TRBJ2-4; CDR3 DNA: TGTGCCAGCTCACCACCGGGGATGACCTTGGCGAACATTCAGTACTTC; CDR3 protein: CASSPPGMTLANIQYF
D gene: .; clone size: .; V gene: TRBV29-1; J gene: TRBJ2-3; CDR3 DNA: TGCAGCGTTGGGTCGGACAGCTACACAGATACGCAGTATTTT; CDR3 protein: CSVGSDSYTDTQYF